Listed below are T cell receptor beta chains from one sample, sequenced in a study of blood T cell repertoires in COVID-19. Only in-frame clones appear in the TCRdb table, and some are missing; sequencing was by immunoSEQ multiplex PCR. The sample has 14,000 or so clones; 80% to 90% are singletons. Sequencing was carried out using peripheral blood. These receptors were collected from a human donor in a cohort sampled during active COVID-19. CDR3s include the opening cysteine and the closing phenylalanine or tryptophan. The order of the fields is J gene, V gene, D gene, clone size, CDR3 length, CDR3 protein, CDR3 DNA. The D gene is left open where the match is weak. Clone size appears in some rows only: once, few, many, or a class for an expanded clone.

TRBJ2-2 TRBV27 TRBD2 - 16 CASSLLASGGTGELFF TGTGCCAGCAGTTTATTGGCTAGCGGGGGCACCGGGGAGCTGTTTTTT
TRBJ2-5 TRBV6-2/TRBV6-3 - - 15 CASSVSGRPWETQYF TGTGCCAGCAGTGTTTCTGGGCGCCCATGGGAGACCCAGTACTTC
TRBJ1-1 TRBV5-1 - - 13 CASSIRVGAEAFF TGCGCCAGCAGCATAAGGGTAGGGGCTGAAGCTTTCTTT
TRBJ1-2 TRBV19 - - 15 CASSLSTGLGHGYTF TGTGCCAGTAGTTTATCGACAGGCCTTGGGCATGGCTACACCTTC
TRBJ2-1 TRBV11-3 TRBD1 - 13 CASSLPGGYEQFF TGTGCCAGCAGCTTACCAGGGGGCTATGAGCAGTTCTTC
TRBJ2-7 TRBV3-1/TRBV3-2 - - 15 CASSQGHGSGVEQYF TGTGCCAGCAGCCAAGGACACGGTAGCGGCGTCGAGCAGTACTTC
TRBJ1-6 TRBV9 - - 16 CASSTDSDSYNSPLHF TGTGCCAGCAGCACAGATTCAGACTCCTATAATTCACCCCTCCACTTT
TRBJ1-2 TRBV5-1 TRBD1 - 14 CASSPTGGADGYTF TGCGCCAGCAGCCCGACAGGGGGCGCGGATGGCTACACCTTC
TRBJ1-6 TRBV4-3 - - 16 CASSTGWTTNNSPLHF TGCGCCAGCAGCACCGGTTGGACAACTAATAATTCACCCCTCCACTTT
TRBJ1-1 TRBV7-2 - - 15 CASSLTGTMNTEAFF TGTGCCAGCAGCTTAACAGGGACGATGAACACTGAAGCTTTCTTT
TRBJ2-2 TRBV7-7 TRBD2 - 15 CASSTSGGGTGELFF TGTGCCAGCAGCACCTCCGGGGGGGGCACCGGGGAGCTGTTTTTT
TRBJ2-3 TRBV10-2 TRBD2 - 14 CASRGSGGGDTQYF TGCGCCAGCAGAGGTAGCGGGGGCGGAGATACGCAGTATTTT
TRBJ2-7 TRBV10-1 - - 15 CASSEPSGAEYEQYF TGCGCCAGCAGTGAGCCCTCGGGAGCAGAATACGAGCAGTACTTC
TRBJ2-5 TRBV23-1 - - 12 CASSLREETQYF TGCGCCAGCAGTCTCCGGGAAGAGACCCAGTACTTC
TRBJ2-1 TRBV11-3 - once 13 CASSLTGINEQFF TGTGCCAGCAGCTTAACGGGAATCAATGAGCAGTTCTTC
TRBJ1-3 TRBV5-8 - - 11 CAMRAGNTIYF TGTGCCATGAGGGCTGGAAACACCATATATTTT
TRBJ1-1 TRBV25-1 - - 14 CASSEYLGEGEAFF TGTGCCAGCAGTGAATATTTGGGGGAGGGAGAAGCTTTCTTT
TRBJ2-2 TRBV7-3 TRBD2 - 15 CASSFSGANTGELFF TGTGCCAGCAGTTTTAGCGGGGCGAACACCGGGGAGCTGTTTTTT
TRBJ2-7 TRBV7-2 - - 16 CASSLTFGYIPYEQYF TGTGCCAGCAGCTTAACATTCGGGTATATCCCCTACGAGCAGTACTTC
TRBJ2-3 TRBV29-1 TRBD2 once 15 CSVPVRSGGTDTQYF TGCAGCGTTCCGGTGAGGAGCGGGGGCACAGATACGCAGTATTTT
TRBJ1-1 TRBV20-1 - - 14 CSASRMGGNTEAFF TGCAGTGCTAGTAGGATGGGGGGGAACACTGAAGCTTTCTTT
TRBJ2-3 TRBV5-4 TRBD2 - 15 CATKGRGASTDTQYF TGTGCCACCAAGGGGCGGGGGGCAAGCACAGATACGCAGTATTTT
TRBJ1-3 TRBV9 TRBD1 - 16 CASSVGGGQGGNTIYF TGTGCCAGCAGCGTAGGGGGCGGACAGGGAGGAAACACCATATATTTT
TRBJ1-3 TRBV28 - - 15 CASILGLDSGNTIYF TGTGCCAGCATTCTCGGTCTCGACTCTGGAAACACCATATATTTT
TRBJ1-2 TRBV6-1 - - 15 CASSERFRAVGGYTF TGTGCCAGCAGTGAAAGGTTCAGGGCAGTAGGTGGCTACACCTTC
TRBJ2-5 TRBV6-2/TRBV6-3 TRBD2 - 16 CASSYSIPSGRETQYF TGTGCCAGCAGTTACTCGATTCCTAGCGGGAGGGAGACCCAGTACTTC
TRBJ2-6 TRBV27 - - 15 CASRPTLSGANVLTF TGTGCCAGCAGACCCACTTTGTCGGGGGCCAACGTCCTGACTTTC
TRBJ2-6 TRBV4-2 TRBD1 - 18 CASSQGTGQRAGANVLTF TGTGCCAGCAGCCAGGGGACAGGCCAAAGAGCCGGGGCCAACGTCCTGACTTTC
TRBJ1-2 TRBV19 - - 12 CASSIDGVGYTF TGTGCCAGTAGTATAGACGGTGTTGGCTACACCTTC